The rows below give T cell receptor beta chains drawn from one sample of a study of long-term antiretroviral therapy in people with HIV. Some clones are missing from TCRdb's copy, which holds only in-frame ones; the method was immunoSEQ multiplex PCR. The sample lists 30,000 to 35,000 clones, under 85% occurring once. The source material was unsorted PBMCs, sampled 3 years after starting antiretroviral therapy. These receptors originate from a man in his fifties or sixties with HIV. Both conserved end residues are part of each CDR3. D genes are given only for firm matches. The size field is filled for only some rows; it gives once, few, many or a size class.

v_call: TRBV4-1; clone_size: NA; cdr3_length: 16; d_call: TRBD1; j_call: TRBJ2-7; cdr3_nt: TGCGCCAGCAGCCAAAGGGACAGGCTTAACCCCTACGAGCAGTACTTC; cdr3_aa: CASSQRDRLNPYEQYF
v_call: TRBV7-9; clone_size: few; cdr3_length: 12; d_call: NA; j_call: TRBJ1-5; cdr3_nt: TGTGCCACCCGACAGGGCAATCAGCCCCAGCATTTT; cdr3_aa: CATRQGNQPQHF
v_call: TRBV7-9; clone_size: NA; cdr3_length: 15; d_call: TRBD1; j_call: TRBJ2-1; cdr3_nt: TGTGCCAGCAGCTCCGGGACAGGGGGAGGGAATGAGCAGTTCTTC; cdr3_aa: CASSSGTGGGNEQFF
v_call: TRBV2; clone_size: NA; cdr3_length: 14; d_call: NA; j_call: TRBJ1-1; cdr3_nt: TGTGCCATTCGTAGACAGAACATGAACACTGAAGCTTTCTTT; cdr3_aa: CAIRRQNMNTEAFF
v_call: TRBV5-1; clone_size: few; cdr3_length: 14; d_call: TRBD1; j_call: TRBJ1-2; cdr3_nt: TGCGCCAGCAGCCGGGGACAGGGGGATCGGGGCTACACCTTC; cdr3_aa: CASSRGQGDRGYTF
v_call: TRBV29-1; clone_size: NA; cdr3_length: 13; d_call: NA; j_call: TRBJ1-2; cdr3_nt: TGCAGCGTCCCCGGGGTGGCCTACTATGGCTACACCTTC; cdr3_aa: CSVPGVAYYGYTF
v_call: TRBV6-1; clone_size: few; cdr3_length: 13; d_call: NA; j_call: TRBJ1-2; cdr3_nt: TGTGCCAGCAGTGAGACCAGGCCGGGGGGCTACACCTTC; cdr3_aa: CASSETRPGGYTF
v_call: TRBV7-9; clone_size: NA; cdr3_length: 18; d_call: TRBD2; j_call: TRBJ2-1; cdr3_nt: TGTGCCAGCAGCTTAGGGGGATTTACTAGCGGGAGTCGCAATGAGCAGTTCTTC; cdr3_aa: CASSLGGFTSGSRNEQFF
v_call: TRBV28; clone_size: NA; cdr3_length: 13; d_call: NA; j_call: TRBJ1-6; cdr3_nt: TGTGCCGCACACGGGACGCAGGATTCACCCCTCCACTTT; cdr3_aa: CAAHGTQDSPLHF
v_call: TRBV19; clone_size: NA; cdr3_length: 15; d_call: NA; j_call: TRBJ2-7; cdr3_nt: TGTGCCAGTAGTCCCCGGGACTTTGGCTCCTACGAGCAGTACTTC; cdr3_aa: CASSPRDFGSYEQYF
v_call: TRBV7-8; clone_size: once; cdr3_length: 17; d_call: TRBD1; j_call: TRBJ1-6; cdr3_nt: TGTGCCAGCAGCTTAGAGGGACAGGGGCGTAATAATTCACCCCTCCACTTT; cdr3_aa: CASSLEGQGRNNSPLHF
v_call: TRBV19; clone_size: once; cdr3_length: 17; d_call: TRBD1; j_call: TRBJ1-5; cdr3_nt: TGTGCCAGTAGTATAGATTTCCGGACAGGGCCTACGCAGCCCCAGCATTTT; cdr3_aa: CASSIDFRTGPTQPQHF
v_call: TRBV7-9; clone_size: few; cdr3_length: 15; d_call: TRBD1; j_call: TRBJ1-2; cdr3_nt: TGTGCCAGCAGCAACCGGGACAGGGGTACCTATGGCTACACCTTC; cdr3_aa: CASSNRDRGTYGYTF
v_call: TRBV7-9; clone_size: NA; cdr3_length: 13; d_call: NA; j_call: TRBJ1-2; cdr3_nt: TGTGCCAGCAGCCGGGGCCTTAACTATGGCTACACCTTC; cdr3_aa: CASSRGLNYGYTF
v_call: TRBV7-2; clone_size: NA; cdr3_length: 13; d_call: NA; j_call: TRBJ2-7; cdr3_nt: TGTGCCAGCAGCTTACGTCAGACCTACGAGCAGTACTTC; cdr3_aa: CASSLRQTYEQYF
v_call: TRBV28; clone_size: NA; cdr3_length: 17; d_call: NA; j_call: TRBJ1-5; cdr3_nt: TGTGCCAGTGGCTCTGGGAGACTATCCACCGCAAATCAGCCCCAGCATTTT; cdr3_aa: CASGSGRLSTANQPQHF
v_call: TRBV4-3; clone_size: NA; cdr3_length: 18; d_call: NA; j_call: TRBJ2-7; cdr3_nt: TGCGCCAGCAGCCCCCACCCTATCACAGAGATACTTACCTACGAGCAGTACTTC; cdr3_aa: CASSPHPITEILTYEQYF
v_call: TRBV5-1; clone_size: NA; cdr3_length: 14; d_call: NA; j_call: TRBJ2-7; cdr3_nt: TGCGCCAGCAGCCCGGGGGCCAGGTCCTACGAGCAGTACTTC; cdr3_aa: CASSPGARSYEQYF
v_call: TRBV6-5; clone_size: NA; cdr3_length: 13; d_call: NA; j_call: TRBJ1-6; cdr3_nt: TGTGCCAGCTCACCGGGCCGCTCTTTACCCCTCCACTTT; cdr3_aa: CASSPGRSLPLHF
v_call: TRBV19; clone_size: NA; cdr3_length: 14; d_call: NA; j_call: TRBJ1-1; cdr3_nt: TGTGCCAGTAGTATGGGACGGCTGAACACTGAAGCTTTCTTT; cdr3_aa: CASSMGRLNTEAFF